This TCR beta chain was documented in a study of CD8+ T cells in alopecia areata. The germline V and J ends were trimmed by 3 bases and 5 bases, with 12 bases remaining between them. Germline V gives CDR1 SGDLS, CDR2 YYNGEE. This CDR3 spans 13 amino acids. Investigators isolated RNA and reverse transcribed it into cDNA to act as the sequencing template. Sequencing used immunoSEQ multiplex PCR; TCRdb keeps in-frame clones, though not all of them. The data contain approximately 98,000 clones, 50% to 60% of them singletons. Sample: NKG2D-low CD8+ T cells sorted from blood. The sequence came from a human donor with alopecia areata. The chain couples TRBV9 to TRBJ2-7; tentatively, D is TRBD2 (5 bases). CDR3 DNA sequence: TGTGCCAGCAGCGGATTTTCGCGGGACGAGCAGTACTTC. Amino acids: CASSGFSRDEQYF.